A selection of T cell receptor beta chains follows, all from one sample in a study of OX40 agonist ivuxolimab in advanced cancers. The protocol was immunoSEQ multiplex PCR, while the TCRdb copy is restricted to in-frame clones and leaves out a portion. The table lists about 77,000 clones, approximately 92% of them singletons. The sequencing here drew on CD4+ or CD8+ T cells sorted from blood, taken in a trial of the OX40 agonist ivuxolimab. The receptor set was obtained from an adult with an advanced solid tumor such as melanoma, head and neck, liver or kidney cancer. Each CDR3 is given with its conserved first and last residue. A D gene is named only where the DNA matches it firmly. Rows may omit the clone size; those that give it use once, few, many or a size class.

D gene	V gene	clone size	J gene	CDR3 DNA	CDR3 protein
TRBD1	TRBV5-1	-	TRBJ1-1	TGCGCCAGCAGCTGGGACAGGGTAGGTCGGGAAGCTTTCTTT	CASSWDRVGREAFF
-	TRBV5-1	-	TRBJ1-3	TGCGCCAGCAGCTTGGGCAGTAGCTCTGGAAACACCATATATTTT	CASSLGSSSGNTIYF
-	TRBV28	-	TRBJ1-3	TGTGCCAGCAGTTTATTGCAGGCTGGAAACACCATATATTTT	CASSLLQAGNTIYF
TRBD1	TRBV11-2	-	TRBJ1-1	TGTGCCAGCAGCTTAACGGGACAGGGCTCTTTCTTT	CASSLTGQGSFF
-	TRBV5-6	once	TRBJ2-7	TGTGCCAGCAGCTTCCGACTGAGCTACGAGCAGTACTTC	CASSFRLSYEQYF
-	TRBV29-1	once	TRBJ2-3	TGCAGCGCCTGGAGGGGGATCACAGATACGCAGTATTTT	CSAWRGITDTQYF
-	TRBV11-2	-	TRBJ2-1	TGTGCCAGCAGCTTCAGGGCCCTAGCCCACACTTCCTACAATGAGCAGTTCTTC	CASSFRALAHTSYNEQFF
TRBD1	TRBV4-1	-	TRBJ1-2	TGCGCCAGCAGCCCAGAGGGGGGACAGGGGAACTATGGCTACACCTTC	CASSPEGGQGNYGYTF
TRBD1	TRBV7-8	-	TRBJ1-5	TGTGCCAGCAGCGGCCGGACAGGGGGGGATCAGCCCCAGCATTTT	CASSGRTGGDQPQHF
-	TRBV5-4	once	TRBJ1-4	TGTGCCAGCAGGGATCAGGGAGGTGCGTCTGAAAAACTGTTTTTT	CASRDQGGASEKLFF
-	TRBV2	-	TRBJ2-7	TGTGCCAGCAGTGTACGGAGACAGGCCTACGAGCAGTACTTC	CASSVRRQAYEQYF
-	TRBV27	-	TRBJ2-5	TGTGCCAGCAGTTTATATGGCAGGGGTGGCCAAGAGACCCAGTACTTC	CASSLYGRGGQETQYF